The rows below give T cell receptor beta chains drawn from one sample of a study of cytomegalovirus exposure and HLA in healthy donors. The protocol was immunoSEQ multiplex PCR, while the TCRdb copy is restricted to in-frame clones and leaves out a portion. The table lists 60,000 or so clones, 89% of them singletons, with 1.5% in the top ten. The sequenced material came from PBMCs. The receptors were sampled from a man aged 30 to 45 in good health and CMV-seropositive. Each CDR3 is given with its conserved first and last residue. D genes are given only for firm matches. Not every row has a clone size; where given, it reads once, few, many or a size class.

d_call clone_size j_call v_call cdr3_nt cdr3_aa
NA NA TRBJ1-4 TRBV5-1 TGCGCCAGCAAGGGACAAGCAACTAATGAAAAACTGTTTTTT CASKGQATNEKLFF
NA NA TRBJ1-1 TRBV30 TGTGCCTGGACCCTAGGCGGGGGGAGCACTGAAGCTTTCTTT CAWTLGGGSTEAFF
NA NA TRBJ1-5 TRBV19 TGTGCCAGTAGTCCCGGGTATAGCAATCAGCCCCAGCATTTT CASSPGYSNQPQHF
TRBD2 NA TRBJ2-7 TRBV5-1 TGCGCCAGCAGCTTGGGGACTAGCGGGACCGAAATCTCCTACGAGCAGTACTTC CASSLGTSGTEISYEQYF
TRBD2 NA TRBJ2-3 TRBV5-5 TGTGCCAGCAGCTGGATAGCGGGGGCTAGCACAGATACGCAGTATTTT CASSWIAGASTDTQYF
TRBD1 NA TRBJ2-7 TRBV18 TGTGCCAGCTCACCGACTGACAGGGCCTTCCCCCACGAGCAGTACTTC CASSPTDRAFPHEQYF
NA few TRBJ1-2 TRBV29-1 TGCAGCGTCCACAGCAGCTATGGCTACACCTTC CSVHSSYGYTF
NA once TRBJ2-1 TRBV19 TGTGCCAGTAGTAAAGGACACAGCAAGGCAAATGAGCAGTTCTTC CASSKGHSKANEQFF
NA NA TRBJ2-1 TRBV5-4 TGTGCCAGCAGCCTAGGCCAACCCGCCTCCACGAACAATGAGCAGTTCTTC CASSLGQPASTNNEQFF
TRBD1 once TRBJ2-1 TRBV5-1 TGCGCCAGCAGACACAGGGGACCCTCCTACAATGAGCAGTTCTTC CASRHRGPSYNEQFF
NA NA TRBJ2-7 TRBV10-3 TGTGCCACCCGGGGGGGACAGGGAGCCTACGAGCAGTACTTC CATRGGQGAYEQYF
TRBD1 once TRBJ1-1 TRBV4-1 TGCGCCAGCAGCCAAGGGGACAGGGAAAGAGCTTTCTTT CASSQGDRERAFF
NA NA TRBJ2-7 TRBV6-6 TGTGCCAGCAGTTACTTTCCTAAAACCTACGAGCAGTACTTC CASSYFPKTYEQYF
NA NA TRBJ2-5 TRBV7-9 TGTGCCAGCAACATCAGGGGTGTGGGTCCTCAGGGGGAGACCCAGTACTTC CASNIRGVGPQGETQYF
TRBD2 NA TRBJ2-3 TRBV5-6 TGTGCCAGCAGCCCGGGACTAGCTAGCACAGATACGCAGTATTTT CASSPGLASTDTQYF
NA NA TRBJ1-1 TRBV7-9 TGTTCCAGCAGCCGACGGACAGAAACGATAGAAAACACTGAAGCTTTCTTT CSSSRRTETIENTEAFF
NA NA TRBJ1-2 TRBV4-1 TGCGCCAGCAGCCAAGTTGTCGACTTGACTGCGGATGGCTACACCTTC CASSQVVDLTADGYTF
NA NA TRBJ1-2 TRBV28 TGTGCCAGCAGACCCCGGGGGGCGGGTGGCTACACCTTC CASRPRGAGGYTF
NA once TRBJ1-6 TRBV7-6 TGTGCCAGCAGCTTAGGTAGCAATTCCTATAATTCACCCCTCCACTTT CASSLGSNSYNSPLHF
TRBD2 NA TRBJ2-3 TRBV6-6 TGTGCCAGCAGTTACCAGGCTAGCGGGAGAACAGATACGCAGTATTTT CASSYQASGRTDTQYF